These T cell receptor beta chains were read from a single sample in a study of Graves' ophthalmopathy and Graves' hyperthyroidism. MiXCR was run by TCRdb on the multiplex PCR reads, yielding one entry per CDR3 protein. Among about 700,000 distinct CDR3 sequences listed, 40% were seen once. The sample consisted of peripheral blood. These receptor sequences come from an adult man with Graves' ophthalmopathy. Both conserved end residues are part of each CDR3. D genes are given only for firm matches. Only part of the rows carry a size: once, few, many, or a class if the clone is expanded.

TRBV7-9,.,TRBJ1-6,.,CASSYTSPGFSYNSPLHF,TGTGCCAGCAGCTACACGTCCCCGGGATTCTCCTATAATTCACCCCTCCACTTT
TRBV7-2,.,TRBJ1-1,.,CASSLFLGGESAFF,TGTGCCAGCAGCCTATTCCTCGGGGGAGAATCGGCTTTCTTT
TRBV12-3/TRBV12-4,many,TRBJ2-5,TRBD2,CASSDRAGTETQYF,TGTGCCAGCAGTGATCGAGCGGGAACGGAGACCCAGTACTTC
TRBV25-1,once,TRBJ1-2,.,CASSEPHTGRRNYGYTF,TGTGCCAGCAGTGAACCTCACACAGGCCGGCGTAACTATGGCTACACCTTC
TRBV20-1,.,TRBJ2-7,TRBD2,CSALTPTSGDAYEQYF,TGCAGTGCGCTAACCCCGACTAGCGGGGATGCCTACGAGCAGTACTTC
TRBV25-1,.,TRBJ1-1,.,CASRDGLTEAFF,TGTGCCAGCAGGGACGGGCTCACTGAAGCTTTCTTT
TRBV7-9,.,TRBJ1-2,.,CAGAMIETRRYGYTF,TGTGCCGGCGCTATGATAGAGACACGGCGCTATGGCTACACCTTC
TRBV10-2,.,TRBJ1-5,.,CANSYSAPNNQPQHF,TGTGCCAACAGTTACTCGGCGCCAAACAATCAGCCCCAGCATTTT
TRBV25-1,.,TRBJ2-7,TRBD2,CASVDILAGGHEQYF,TGTGCCAGCGTTGACATCCTAGCGGGGGGTCACGAGCAGTACTTC
TRBV5-1,.,TRBJ2-2,TRBD2,CASSLLASYTGELFF,TGCGCCAGCAGCTTACTAGCGTCCTACACCGGGGAGCTGTTTTTT
TRBV7-9,.,TRBJ1-2,TRBD1,CASSLISGDRGAYGYTF,TGTGCCAGCAGCCTAATTAGCGGCGACAGGGGGGCCTATGGCTACACCTTC
TRBV25-1,many,TRBJ1-1,TRBD1,CASSARDRNTEAFF,TGTGCCAGCAGTGCCCGGGACAGGAACACTGAAGCTTTCTTT
TRBV15,many,TRBJ1-5,TRBD1,CATSRGSQRGPGWMPQHF,TGTGCCACCAGCAGAGGCTCCCAAAGGGGGCCTGGATGGATGCCCCAGCATTTT
TRBV7-9,few,TRBJ2-2,.,CASSLVAGSGELFF,TGTGCCAGCAGCTTAGTTGCAGGCTCCGGGGAGCTGTTTTTT
TRBV6-1,.,TRBJ1-3,.,CASSYGSDSGNTIYF,TGTGCCAGCAGTTATGGTTCGGATTCTGGAAACACCATATATTTT